Following are 15 T cell receptor beta chains from one sample sequenced in a study of T cell changes during pregnancy in multiple sclerosis (dated by TCRdb to about 2019). The library came from the immunoSEQ multiplex PCR assay. Here the immuneACCESS table is served through TCRdb, limited to in-frame sequences with V and J called. Missing clones are a known gap in these copies; in checked studies unresolved V genes cover under half, and the rest lacks a known reason. This sample lists under 95,000 clones; roughly 92% were detected once. The ten largest clones capture about 2% of the sample. Sequencing used peripheral blood, obtained after pregnancy. These receptors all come from a female donor with multiple sclerosis, enrolled in a pregnancy study.

This sequence joins TRBV7-9 and TRBJ2-6; TRBD1 matches 8 bases. The CDR3 contains 18 residues. Germline CDR1 reads SEHNR; CDR2 reads FQNEAQ (reference sequence). The junction had 13 bases not matched to a gene; V was cut back by 9 bases and J by 0 bases. CDR3 coding DNA: TGTGCCAGTGGGATCGGACAGGGTATACCCTCTGGGGCCAACGTCCTGACTTTC. It translates to CASGIGQGIPSGANVLTF.

DNA of the CDR3: TGTGCCAGCAGCTTTTACTACGAGGCTAAAGAGACCCAGTACTTC. Translating gives CASSFYYEAKETQYF. This rearrangement joins TRBV7-2 to TRBJ2-5; D uncertain. Looked up from germline, CDR1 is SGHTA and CDR2 is FQGNSA. V gave up 3 bases and J gave up 3 bases, with 14 bases separating them. This CDR3 is 15 amino acids long.

The chain joins TRBV7-2 to TRBJ2-7; the match to TRBD2 covers 11 bases. CDR1 SGHTA and CDR2 FQGNSA come from the germline V gene. With V trimmed by 3 bases and J by 3 bases, 4 bases remained unmatched. The CDR3 extends over 15 amino acids. CDR3 nucleotide sequence: TGTGCCAGCAGCTTGGGTAGCGGGGGGGTCTACGAGCAGTACTTC. Protein: CASSLGSGGVYEQYF. The full variable domain, completed using reference TRBV7-2 and TRBJ2-7, is GAGVSQSPSNKVTEKGKDVELRCDPISGHTALYWYRQSLGQGLEFLIYFQGNSAPDKSGLPSDRFSAERTGGSVSTLTIQRTQQEDSAVYLCASSLGSGGVYEQYFGPGTRLTVT.

V usage is TRBV9 and J usage is TRBJ1-1, with 7 positions matching TRBD1. The germline V gene encodes CDR1 SGDLS and CDR2 YYNGEE. The V and J ends lost 3 bases and 7 bases, in that order; junction bases with no gene match: 12. This CDR3 region has 15 residues. The CDR3 DNA reads as TGTGCCAGCAGCGAGTCGACAGGGCTCACGTTTGAAGCTTTCTTT. It codes for CASSESTGLTFEAFF.

This chain joins TRBV30 and TRBJ1-2; D unresolved. Trimming removed 0 bases from V and 6 bases from J, with 8 bases in between. The germline V gene encodes CDR1 GTSNPN and CDR2 SVGIG (reference sequence). The length of the CDR3 is 12 residues. CDR3 coding DNA: TGTGCCTGGAGTGTATCCGTAAATGGCTACACCTTC. It translates to CAWSVSVNGYTF.

This chain uses TRBV18 with TRBJ2-3; TRBD1 aligns across 8 bases. Losses at the gene ends were 5 bases for V and 0 bases for J; bases not matched to a gene: 7. Germline CDR1 KGHSH, CDR2 LQKENI. The CDR3 spans 16 residues. The CDR3 is CASSRYRGSSTDTQYF. The CDR3, as DNA: TGTGCCAGCTCAAGGTACAGGGGGTCGAGCACAGATACGCAGTATTTT.

The chain combines TRBV7-9 with TRBJ1-3; D gene ambiguous. V was pared by 2 bases and J by 0 bases, with 17 bases between. The germline V gene has CDR1 SEHNR and CDR2 FQNEAQ (reference sequence). The CDR3 is 18 residues long. The CDR3 loop is CASSLIFQRLSSGNTIYF. The DNA of the CDR3 is TGTGCCAGCAGCTTAATTTTTCAGCGATTGAGCTCTGGAAACACCATATATTTT.

The CDR3 DNA reads TGTGCCTGGAAAGGACAGGGCCGAGTGTTAAACACTGAAGCTTTCTTT. Translation gives CAWKGQGRVLNTEAFF. V is TRBV30 and J is TRBJ1-1; 8 nucleotides line up with TRBD1. The V gene's germline CDR1 is GTSNPN and CDR2 SVGIG (reference sequence). The CDR3 runs to 16 residues. V gave up 4 bases and J gave up 2 bases; unmatched junction bases: 12.

The chain has TRBV29-1 and TRBJ1-1; 7 bases match TRBD1. V was clipped by 4 bases and J by 6 bases; unmatched bases: 8. CDR1 SQVTM and CDR2 ANQGSEA come from the germline V gene. The CDR3 runs to 13 residues. The CDR3 nucleotides are TGCAGCGTTGGTCCAGGGGGTTGGGCTGAAGCTTTCTTT. It translates to CSVGPGGWAEAFF.

This chain connects TRBV7-6 to TRBJ2-4; the D gene is possibly TRBD2 (6 bases). The V gene's germline CDR1 is SGHVS and CDR2 FNYEAQ. With 1 base removed from V and 12 bases from J, the gap between germline ends came to 16 bases. The length of the CDR3 is 14 residues. CDR3 DNA sequence: TGTGCCAGCAGCTTAGTATCACTAGCCGGGCCTCAGTACTTC. Translation: CASSLVSLAGPQYF.

The chain joins TRBV2 to TRBJ1-1; D gene unclear. Germline V lookup: CDR1 SNHLY, CDR2 FYNNEI. The CDR3 runs 13 residues. The V end was cut by 4 bases, the J end by 8 bases, with 14 bases between. CDR3 nucleotide sequence: TGTGCCAGCAGTGCAGACGGAGGATTCGAAGCTTTCTTT. Amino acid sequence: CASSADGGFEAFF.

The chain couples TRBV5-6 to TRBJ2-4; perhaps TRBD1 as D (5 bases). Germline V gene data show CDR1 as SGHDT and CDR2 as YYEEEE. V lost 3 bases, J lost 0 bases, and 10 bases lay in between. The CDR3 totals 15 residues. Here the CDR3 reads CASSSSGLAKNIQYF. CDR3 nucleotide sequence: TGTGCCAGCAGCTCATCAGGGCTAGCCAAAAACATTCAGTACTTC.

This clone has only one observation. The gene calls are TRBV28 and TRBJ2-7, with D maybe TRBD1 (6 bases). CDR1 and CDR2 from the germline V gene are MDHEN and SYDVKM. With 4 bases removed from V and 2 bases from J, the gap between germline ends came to 12 bases. The CDR3 is 14 residues long. The CDR3 sequence: CASSWGHETYEQYF. In nucleotides, the CDR3 is TGTGCCAGCAGTTGGGGACACGAGACCTACGAGCAGTACTTC.

CDR3: CAWTSGTHNEQFF. As DNA, the CDR3 is TGTGCCTGGACTAGCGGGACACACAATGAGCAGTTCTTC. J is TRBJ2-1 and V is TRBV30, with 9 bases matching TRBD2. V was pared by 4 bases and J by 5 bases, with 3 bases of the junction left unmatched. The length of the CDR3 is 13 residues. Looked up from germline, CDR1 is GTSNPN and CDR2 is SVGIG (reference sequence).

This clone was seen once. The chain employs TRBV6-6 and TRBJ1-2; weak D call: TRBD1 (5 bases). This CDR3 comprises 13 residues. V was trimmed by 10 bases and J by 2 bases, leaving 14 bases between them. Germline values: CDR1 MNHNY, CDR2 SVGAGI (reference sequence). This CDR3 reads CATWGEQNYGYTF. CDR3 in DNA: TGTGCCACCTGGGGCGAACAGAACTATGGCTACACCTTC.